One T cell receptor (beta chain) is described in this entry. What it recognizes is unknown. These data belong to a study of T-cell memory formation after mild COVID-19. About the research overall: Clusters of TCRs were largely donor specific.

V dropped 5 bases and J dropped 2 bases, with 12 bases sitting between them. CDR3 size: 14 residues. CDR1 is MNHEY, CDR2 SMNVEV, per germline (reference sequence). TCRdb reprocessed the 5' RACE reads via MiXCR and lists one record per CDR3 protein. Of approximately 190,000 distinct CDR3 sequences listed, around 20% are singletons. Study conclusions and caveats: Contracting CD4+ clones were located mainly in CM and EM, and CD8+ clones in EMRA.

Sequencing used PBMCs or a T cell subset sorted from them (not recorded which). This chain links TRBV27 with TRBJ1-1; D is possibly TRBD1 (5 bases). The clonotype originates from an adult woman who had mild COVID-19 (a few samples of this study predate the infection). Cell type and time point are not known. DNA of the CDR3: TGTGCCAGCAGTACGAACAGGTTTAACACTGAAGCTTTCTTT. Translating gives CASSTNRFNTEAFF.